A single sample gave rise to the 29 T cell receptor beta chains below, sequenced in a study of technical replicates of blood from several donors listed by TCRdb under 2017. The library was prepared using the immunoSEQ multiplex PCR assay. TCRdb stores this immuneACCESS table with in-frame sequences only. Part of the clones is absent; in the studies checked, under half of the shortfall reflects unresolved V genes, and no reason is known for the rest. The sample table holds 80,000 to 85,000 clones, of which about nine tenths were seen once. Jointly, the top ten make up roughly 0.41% of the sample. Sequenced: T cells isolated from PBMCs. The receptor source for this set is a human donor in good health.

V is TRBV9 and J is TRBJ2-1; 8 positions agree with TRBD1. Germline loops: CDR1 SGDLS, CDR2 YYNGEE. The J segment lost 4 bases and the V segment lost 0 bases, leaving 6 bases of the junction unmatched. CDR3 length equals 16 residues. The CDR3, as DNA: TGTGCCAGCAGCGTAGGATGGACAGGGTCTTACAATGAGCAGTTCTTC. This gives the protein CASSVGWTGSYNEQFF.

The rearrangement joins TRBV19 to TRBJ1-1; D unresolved. The CDR3 contains 12 residues. Trimming pared 5 bases from V and 9 bases from J, leaving 13 bases between. CDR1 is LNHDA, CDR2 SQIVND, per germline (reference sequence). In nucleotides, the CDR3 is TGTGCCAGTAGTGTGGGTTTCAGGAAAGCTTTCTTT. Protein sequence: CASSVGFRKAFF.

In regard to this clone: This sample also contains other DNA sequences that code for the same CDR3. This chain connects TRBV6-5 to TRBJ1-2; 9 nucleotides align to TRBD1. Trimming removed 7 bases from V and 5 bases from J; junction bases left unmatched: 11. This CDR3 spans 15 amino acids. Germline values: CDR1 MNHEY, CDR2 SVGAGI. Here the CDR3 DNA reads TGTGCCAGCACCCCGGGACAGGGATTTCGATATGGCTACACCTTC. Amino acid sequence: CASTPGQGFRYGYTF.

This chain uses TRBV9 with TRBJ2-7, with D possibly TRBD2 on 5 matching bases. The CDR3 spans 17 residues. V was trimmed by 1 base and J by 5 bases, leaving 22 bases between them. Germline loops: CDR1 SGDLS, CDR2 YYNGEE. CDR3 protein: CASSVSPDGGSGHEQYF. CDR3 coding DNA: TGTGCCAGCAGCGTATCCCCTGATGGAGGAAGTGGGCACGAGCAGTACTTC.

The gene calls are TRBV19 and TRBJ1-2; the match to TRBD1 covers 7 bases. CDR3 length equals 16 residues. Germline V gene lookup returns CDR1 LNHDA and CDR2 SQIVND (reference sequence). V shed 0 bases, J shed 2 bases, and the junction held 6 bases outside the gene matches. CDR3 residues: CASSIDLTGQNYGYTF. CDR3 DNA: TGTGCCAGTAGTATAGATCTTACGGGACAGAACTATGGCTACACCTTC. Looking up the rest from reference TRBV19 and TRBJ1-2 gives the full variable domain: DGGITQSPKYLFRKEGQNVTLSCEQNLNHDAMYWYRQDPGQGLRLIYYSQIVNDFQKGDIAEGYSVSREKKESFPLTVTSAQKNPTAFYLCASSIDLTGQNYGYTFGSGTRLTVV.

The chain links TRBV19 to TRBJ2-5, with 9 bases matching TRBD1. Germline trimming cut 0 bases from V and 4 bases from J; bases unmatched to any gene: 3. Germline CDR1 and CDR2: LNHDA and SQIVND (reference sequence). The CDR3 has 15 amino acids. CDR3 in amino acids: CASSIEGTGPETQYF. CDR3 DNA: TGTGCCAGTAGTATAGAAGGGACAGGGCCAGAGACCCAGTACTTC.

V gene TRBV9 combines with J gene TRBJ2-3; perhaps TRBD2 as D (6 bases). CDR3 length: 16 amino acids. The V gene's germline CDR1 is SGDLS and CDR2 YYNGEE. Trimming removed 0 bases from V and 2 bases from J, with 13 bases in between. The CDR3 protein is CASSVGSGSVTDTQYF. The CDR3 bases are TGTGCCAGCAGCGTAGGGAGCGGGTCGGTCACAGATACGCAGTATTTT.

The genes are TRBV29-1 and TRBJ2-5, with unresolved D. Germline assignment: CDR1 SQVTM and CDR2 ANQGSEA. The length of the CDR3 is 13 residues. The germline V and J ends were trimmed by 6 bases and 1 base, with 12 bases remaining between them. CDR3 sequence: CSVQYTAQETQYF. CDR3 nucleotide sequence: TGCAGCGTCCAGTACACCGCCCAAGAGACCCAGTACTTC.

V gene TRBV29-1 combines with J gene TRBJ2-7, with D possibly TRBD1 on 5 matching bases. Germline CDR1 reads SQVTM; CDR2 reads ANQGSEA. The CDR3 sequence is 10 residues long. V was trimmed by 4 bases and J by 6 bases, leaving 7 bases between them. DNA for the CDR3: TGCAGCGTTGTGCAGGGCGAGCAGTACTTC. This gives the protein CSVVQGEQYF.

This clone has a single count. The chain has TRBV28 and TRBJ1-4, with 9 bases fitting TRBD1. There are 15 residues in the CDR3. Germline trimming cut 6 bases from V and 4 bases from J; bases unmatched to any gene: 6. The germline V gene encodes CDR1 MDHEN and CDR2 SYDVKM. The CDR3 protein is CASRGTGGLNEKLFF. CDR3 coding DNA: TGTGCCAGCAGGGGCACAGGGGGCCTTAATGAAAAACTGTTTTTT.

The chain combines TRBV7-9 with TRBJ1-3; D remains ambiguous. Germline V gene lookup returns CDR1 SEHNR and CDR2 FQNEAQ (reference sequence). Trimming removed 0 bases at V and 8 bases at J, with 8 bases between. The CDR3 length is 13 residues. The CDR3 spells CASSLASVDTIYF. In DNA, the CDR3 is TGTGCCAGCAGCTTAGCGTCGGTGGACACCATATATTTT.

CDR3 in amino acids: CASSVAAASPNTGELFF. The CDR3 DNA reads as TGTGCCAGCAGCGTAGCGGCAGCGAGCCCGAACACCGGGGAGCTGTTTTTT. The chain recombines TRBV9 with TRBJ2-2; D gene uncertain. This CDR3 has 17 amino acids. Trimming cost V 0 bases and J 0 bases, with 12 bases left between them. Germline CDR1 SGDLS, CDR2 YYNGEE.

The chain couples TRBV7-8 to TRBJ2-5; TRBD2 aligns across 7 bases. With 5 bases clipped from V and 4 bases from J, the junction kept 13 bases outside the gene matches. The CDR3 sequence is 16 residues long. Germline CDR1 is SGHVS and CDR2 is FQNEAQ. CDR3 amino acids: CASSPLGREIRETQYF. The DNA of the CDR3 is TGTGCCAGCAGCCCGCTGGGGCGGGAGATTAGAGAGACCCAGTACTTC.

This chain joins TRBV5-1 and TRBJ1-2; D is unresolved. The CDR3 is 15 amino acids. CDR1 is SGHRS and CDR2 is YFSETQ in the germline V gene. With 4 bases removed from V and 4 bases from J, the gap between germline ends came to 17 bases. CDR3: CASSPILTELYGYTF. The CDR3 coding sequence is TGCGCCAGCAGCCCCATACTGACGGAGCTCTATGGCTACACCTTC.

CDR3 protein: CASSLVPFSGNTIYF. CDR3 coding DNA: TGTGCCAGCAGCTTAGTCCCCTTCTCTGGAAACACCATATATTTT. The V gene is TRBV7-2, the J gene TRBJ1-3; D ambiguous. The CDR3 is 15 amino acids. Trimming left V 1 base short and J 0 bases short, with 7 bases between. In germline, CDR1 is SGHTA, CDR2 FQGNSA.

The J gene is TRBJ1-1, the V gene TRBV30; 7 nucleotides agree with TRBD1. V shed 5 bases and J 4 bases; nucleotides not matched to a gene: 4. CDR1 is GTSNPN, CDR2 SVGIG, per germline (reference sequence). The CDR3 consists of 12 residues. CDR3 sequence reads: CAWVGDSTEAFF. Written as DNA, the CDR3 is TGTGCCTGGGTAGGGGACAGCACTGAAGCTTTCTTT.

The chain employs TRBV18 and TRBJ2-1, with 7 bases identical to TRBD2. Germline-derived CDR1 and CDR2 are KGHSH and LQKENI. Trimming took 6 bases from V and 6 from J; bases not matched to a gene: 11. The CDR3 has 15 residues. CDR3 nucleotides: TGTGCCAGCTCCCTGGGGGGGATGTCAGGCAATGAGCAGTTCTTC. Translated: CASSLGGMSGNEQFF. The variable domain in full, completed from reference TRBV18 and TRBJ2-1, reads NAGVMQNPRHLVRRRGQEARLRCSPMKGHSHVYWYRQLPEEGLKFMVYLQKENIIDESGMPKERFSAEFPKEGPSILRIQQVVRGDSAAYFCASSLGGMSGNEQFFGPGTRLTVL.

The rearrangement uses TRBV7-2 and TRBJ2-2; 9 nucleotides match TRBD1. CDR3 length: 16 amino acids. V shed 0 bases and J 7 bases; nucleotides not matched to a gene: 6. Germline values: CDR1 SGHTA, CDR2 FQGNSA. CDR3 sequence (DNA): TGTGCCAGCAGCTTAGCGGCGACAGGGGGTATCGGGGAGCTGTTTTTT. It specifies CASSLAATGGIGELFF.

The rearrangement links TRBV10-3 to TRBJ1-1; D is unclear. This CDR3 is built from 12 residues. CDR1 and CDR2 from the germline V gene are ENHRY and SYGVKD. The V end was cut by 2 bases, the J end by 9 bases, with 10 bases between. Written as DNA, the CDR3 is TGTGCCATCAGTGAGACTGGTCTCAAAGCTTTCTTT. It specifies CAISETGLKAFF.

The chain employs TRBV21-1 and TRBJ2-6; the D call of TRBD1 is as the table states it, not checked on the DNA. TRBV21-1 is a pseudogene locus. CDR3 length: 16 residues. CDR3 in DNA: TGTGCCAGCAGCAAAGTGGGGCCCGGAGGGGCCAACGTCCTGACTTTC. It encodes CASSKVGPGGANVLTF.

The chain has TRBV6-4 and TRBJ2-2, with 10 bases that match TRBD2. Germline-derived CDR1 and CDR2 are MRHNA and SNTAGT. This CDR3 comprises 15 residues. V shed 2 bases and J 4 bases; nucleotides not matched to a gene: 1. The CDR3 sequence: CASSDKREGTGELFF. In nucleotides, the CDR3 is TGTGCCAGCAGTGACAAGCGGGAGGGCACCGGGGAGCTGTTTTTT.

The genes are TRBV5-3 and TRBJ1-1, with D possibly matching TRBD1 (5 bases). TRBV5-3 is known as an ORF, though its function is uncertain. This CDR3 has 17 residues. The V and J ends lost 2 bases and 4 bases respectively, with 21 bases between them. In DNA, the CDR3 is TGTGCCAGAAGCTTACCCCTGGACACTTCGGGGGTCACTGAAGCTTTCTTT. It is translated as CARSLPLDTSGVTEAFF.

CDR3 in amino acids: CASSVRPEEKLFF. The CDR3 DNA reads as TGCGCCAGCAGCGTAAGACCGGAGGAAAAACTGTTTTTT. V and J are TRBV4-1 and TRBJ1-4; D is ambiguous. The V gene lost 5 bases and the J gene lost 8 bases, with 12 bases spanning the gap. Germline V gives CDR1 MGHRA, CDR2 YSYEKL. The CDR3 contains 13 residues.

This rearrangement joins TRBV7-2 to TRBJ2-6; a possible D gene is TRBD2 (6 bases). The CDR3 loop spans 17 amino acids. The germline V and J ends were trimmed by 1 base and 0 bases, with 10 bases remaining between them. Germline V gives CDR1 SGHTA, CDR2 FQGNSA. The CDR3 loop reads CASSLGLGLSGANVLTF. CDR3 sequence (DNA): TGTGCCAGCAGCTTAGGGCTGGGACTCTCTGGGGCCAACGTCCTGACTTTC.

This chain uses TRBV5-4 with TRBJ1-1; 7 nucleotides align to TRBD1. This CDR3 comprises 13 residues. From germline, CDR1 is SGHNT and CDR2 YYREEE (reference sequence). The J segment lost 7 bases and the V segment lost 3 bases, leaving 6 bases of the junction unmatched. The CDR3 loop reads CASSSGQESEAFF. DNA of the CDR3: TGTGCCAGCAGCTCCGGACAGGAGAGTGAAGCTTTCTTT.

This clone was recorded a few times. The chain couples TRBV27 to TRBJ1-1, with 7 bases lining up with TRBD1. J was trimmed by 0 bases and V by 5 bases; bases with no gene match: 6. CDR1 MNHEY and CDR2 SMNVEV come from the germline V gene (reference sequence). The CDR3 spans 15 residues. Written as DNA, the CDR3 is TGTGCCAGCAGTGAGTCACAGGGGTTGAACACTGAAGCTTTCTTT. As protein: CASSESQGLNTEAFF.

By frequency in the sample, this clone is medium-sized. The gene calls are TRBV2 and TRBJ2-7; 8 nucleotides align to TRBD2. The germline gives CDR1 SNHLY, CDR2 FYNNEI. The CDR3 consists of 14 residues. The ends lost 7 bases at V and 2 bases at J; junction bases unmatched: 7. CDR3 protein: CASMGLAGPYEQYF. CDR3 in DNA: TGTGCCAGCATGGGGCTAGCGGGTCCCTACGAGCAGTACTTC.

This chain connects TRBV7-6 to TRBJ2-7; 7 bases agree with TRBD2. Per the germline V gene, CDR1 is SGHVS and CDR2 is FNYEAQ. The length of the CDR3 is 14 residues. The ends lost 1 base at V and 3 bases at J; junction bases unmatched: 3. The CDR3 spells CASSLDPSGYEQYF. CDR3 coding DNA: TGTGCCAGCAGCTTAGATCCTAGCGGCTACGAGCAGTACTTC.

V usage is TRBV19 and J usage is TRBJ2-3, with 7 bases fitting TRBD2. The V segment lost 0 bases and the J segment 6 bases; nucleotides outside the gene matches: 0. The CDR3 is made up of 13 amino acids. The germline V gene encodes CDR1 LNHDA and CDR2 SQIVND (reference sequence). The CDR3 bases are TGTGCCAGTAGTATAGAACTAGCGGATACGCAGTATTTT. Its protein is CASSIELADTQYF.